A selection of T cell receptor beta chains follows, all from one sample in a study of blood T cell repertoires in COVID-19. Assay used: immunoSEQ multiplex PCR; TCRdb lists only in-frame clones, some missing. The sample has 180,000 or so clones, about 90% seen once. The sample taken for sequencing was peripheral blood. The receptors shown here come from a man aged 40-55 years with active or convalescent COVID-19. CDR3s include the opening cysteine and the closing phenylalanine or tryptophan. D genes are given only for firm matches. Clone size, where shown, is once, few, many, or a class for clones that have expanded.

NA	TRBJ1-2	TRBV27	NA	CASSSYPTDNYGYTF	TGTGCCAGCAGTAGCTACCCGACAGATAACTATGGCTACACCTTC
TRBD2	TRBJ2-2	TRBV7-9	once	CASDLTSGGPTGELFF	TGTGCCAGCGACCTTACTAGCGGGGGACCTACCGGGGAGCTGTTTTTT
NA	TRBJ1-2	TRBV10-1	NA	CASSGDWVHYGYTF	TGCGCCAGCAGTGGGGACTGGGTTCACTATGGCTACACCTTC
NA	TRBJ2-2	TRBV2	NA	CASITGPNTGELFF	TGTGCCAGCATCACAGGGCCGAACACCGGGGAGCTGTTTTTT
NA	TRBJ2-7	TRBV6-5	NA	CASRGTDEQYF	TGTGCCAGCCGCGGGACAGACGAGCAGTACTTC
TRBD2	TRBJ2-5	TRBV9	NA	CASSVEGGRETQYF	TGTGCCAGCAGCGTAGAGGGAGGGCGGGAGACCCAGTACTTC
TRBD2	TRBJ2-7	TRBV9	NA	CASSPGGRIEEQYF	TGTGCCAGCAGCCCGGGGGGGCGTATCGAAGAGCAGTACTTC
NA	TRBJ1-2	TRBV24-1	once	CATSEDRYSGYTF	TGTGCCACCAGTGAAGACAGGTACTCTGGCTACACCTTC
NA	TRBJ1-1	TRBV3-1/TRBV3-2	NA	CASSQTGIMNTEAFF	TGTGCCAGCAGCCAAACAGGGATAATGAACACTGAAGCTTTCTTT
NA	TRBJ1-2	TRBV4-2	NA	CASSQDGGMGYGYTF	TGTGCCAGCAGCCAAGATGGGGGGATGGGTTATGGCTACACCTTC
TRBD2	TRBJ2-1	TRBV6-4	NA	CASSELAGYNEQFF	TGTGCCAGCAGTGAACTAGCGGGGTACAATGAGCAGTTCTTC
TRBD2	TRBJ2-3	TRBV7-2	NA	CASSLGWFSGGDPDTQYF	TGTGCCAGCAGCTTAGGTTGGTTTAGCGGGGGGGATCCAGATACGCAGTATTTT
TRBD1	TRBJ2-7	TRBV2	once	CASILGGQLSSYEQYF	TGTGCCAGCATCCTTGGGGGACAGCTCAGCTCCTACGAGCAGTACTTC
TRBD2	TRBJ2-7	TRBV20-1	NA	CSASPSSGAYEQYF	TGCAGTGCTAGTCCCTCTAGCGGGGCTTACGAGCAGTACTTC
TRBD2	TRBJ2-5	TRBV7-9	few	CASSLIGRGGLETQYF	TGTGCCAGCAGCTTAATAGGGCGGGGGGGCCTCGAGACCCAGTACTTC
NA	TRBJ2-3	TRBV5-1	NA	CASSLEAGLSTDTQYF	TGCGCCAGCAGCTTGGAAGCGGGCCTTAGCACAGATACGCAGTATTTT
TRBD2	TRBJ2-2	TRBV4-3	few	CASSPRLAGDTGELFF	TGCGCCAGCAGCCCTCGACTAGCGGGGGATACCGGGGAGCTGTTTTTT
NA	TRBJ2-1	TRBV4-2	NA	CASSQDGGDEQFF	TGTGCCAGCAGCCAAGATGGGGGCGATGAGCAGTTCTTC
TRBD1	TRBJ2-7	TRBV2	NA	CASKGTGGSYEQYF	TGTGCCAGCAAAGGGACAGGGGGAAGCTACGAGCAGTACTTC
NA	TRBJ2-6	TRBV6-2/TRBV6-3	NA	CASSPVAGANVLTF	TGTGCCAGCAGTCCAGTAGCCGGGGCCAACGTCCTGACTTTC
NA	TRBJ1-3	TRBV18	few	CASSPLNDGGGRF	TGTGCCAGCTCACCTCTCAATGACGGTGGCGGTCGTTTT
NA	TRBJ2-2	TRBV7-8	NA	CASSLSGITDTGELFF	TGTGCCAGCAGCTTATCGGGAATAACAGACACCGGGGAGCTGTTTTTT
TRBD2	TRBJ2-3	TRBV19	NA	CASSTSGGATDTQYF	TGTGCCAGTAGTACTAGCGGGGGGGCCACAGATACGCAGTATTTT
TRBD1	TRBJ1-2	TRBV6-5	NA	CASNAGQIYGYTF	TGTGCCAGCAATGCGGGACAGATCTATGGCTACACCTTC
TRBD1	TRBJ1-2	TRBV7-9	once	CASSLEGTGGPYTYGYTF	TGTGCCAGCAGCTTAGAAGGGACAGGGGGTCCTTATACCTATGGCTACACCTTC
NA	TRBJ2-5	TRBV6-4	once	CASIPSPGQETQYF	TGTGCCAGCATCCCCTCTCCGGGGCAAGAGACCCAGTACTTC
NA	TRBJ2-7	TRBV28	NA	CASSLGTPYEQYF	TGTGCCAGCAGTTTAGGGACACCTTACGAGCAGTACTTC
TRBD1	TRBJ1-5	TRBV4-1	NA	CASSQDWGQGVRQPQHF	TGCGCCAGCAGCCAAGATTGGGGACAGGGGGTAAGACAGCCCCAGCATTTT
NA	TRBJ1-2	TRBV6-5	NA	CASSYSGRERYGYTF	TGTGCCAGCAGTTACTCTGGGAGGGAGCGCTATGGCTACACCTTC
NA	TRBJ1-4	TRBV13	NA	CASSSPRTKHEKLFF	TGTGCCAGCAGCTCCCCCCGGACAAAGCATGAAAAACTGTTTTTT
NA	TRBJ1-2	TRBV24-1	few	CATSPAGARGNYGYTF	TGTGCCACCAGTCCCGCCGGGGCGCGGGGTAACTATGGCTACACCTTC
TRBD2	TRBJ2-7	TRBV11-2	NA	CASSRNWAGGLYEQYF	TGTGCCAGCAGCCGAAACTGGGCGGGGGGGCTGTACGAGCAGTACTTC
TRBD2	TRBJ2-1	TRBV11-3	NA	CASSPGRTRNLDEQFF	TGTGCCAGCAGCCCCGGCCGGACTAGGAATCTGGATGAGCAGTTCTTC
NA	TRBJ2-1	TRBV6-2/TRBV6-3	NA	CASSYPTGSLAYNEQFF	TGTGCCAGCAGTTACCCGACAGGATCTTTGGCCTACAATGAGCAGTTCTTC
NA	TRBJ1-2	TRBV11-2	NA	CASSLFTGYGYTF	TGTGCCAGCAGCTTATTCACTGGCTATGGCTACACCTTC
NA	TRBJ2-7	TRBV7-2	NA	CASSSSTGSTYEQYF	TGTGCCAGCAGCTCGTCGACGGGATCGACCTACGAGCAGTACTTC
TRBD1	TRBJ1-2	TRBV25-1	NA	CASSRGLDGYTF	TGTGCCAGCAGCAGGGGGCTTGATGGCTACACCTTC
NA	TRBJ1-1	TRBV5-4	NA	CASSLVGDTEAFF	TGTGCCAGCAGCTTGGTCGGGGACACTGAAGCTTTCTTT
NA	TRBJ2-5	TRBV5-4	NA	CASSHQGSQETQYF	TGTGCCAGCAGCCATCAGGGATCCCAAGAGACCCAGTACTTC
NA	TRBJ1-4	TRBV19	NA	CASSIPQQGEKLFF	TGTGCCAGTAGTATACCCCAGCAGGGTGAAAAACTGTTTTTT
TRBD1	TRBJ1-1	TRBV5-1	NA	CASSNGQGRMNTEAFF	TGCGCCAGCAGCAACGGACAGGGGCGAATGAACACTGAAGCTTTCTTT
TRBD1	TRBJ1-1	TRBV11-1	NA	CASSLAANRGGNTEAFF	TGTGCCAGCAGCTTAGCCGCCAACAGGGGAGGGAACACTGAAGCTTTCTTT
TRBD1	TRBJ2-5	TRBV19	few	CASSLQGSETQYF	TGTGCCAGTAGCCTACAGGGGTCGGAGACCCAGTACTTC
NA	TRBJ2-2	TRBV14	once	CASSQQGLNTGELFF	TGTGCCAGCAGCCAACAGGGGTTGAACACCGGGGAGCTGTTTTTT
NA	TRBJ2-2	TRBV15	NA	CATSNYRNTGELFF	TGTGCCACCAGTAATTACAGGAACACCGGGGAGCTGTTTTTT
NA	TRBJ1-3	TRBV16	NA	CASSPGTIRSGNTIYF	TGTGCCAGCAGCCCGGGGACAATTCGCTCTGGAAACACCATATATTTT
NA	TRBJ2-3	TRBV9	NA	CASSARQTSTDTQYF	TGTGCCAGCAGCGCTCGACAAACTAGCACAGATACGCAGTATTTT
TRBD2	TRBJ2-3	TRBV9	NA	CASSDPGVAGRFTDTQYF	TGTGCCAGCAGCGACCCTGGAGTAGCGGGGAGATTCACAGATACGCAGTATTTT
NA	TRBJ1-5	TRBV24-1	few	CATSDPRTENQPQHF	TGTGCCACCAGTGATCCTAGGACAGAGAATCAGCCCCAGCATTTT
NA	TRBJ2-7	TRBV6-5	NA	CASTLGGTSYEQYF	TGTGCCAGCACCCTTGGGGGGACCTCCTACGAGCAGTACTTC
TRBD2	TRBJ2-5	TRBV27	NA	CASSSRTSGDQETQYF	TGTGCCAGCAGTTCGCGGACTAGCGGGGACCAAGAGACCCAGTACTTC
NA	TRBJ1-1	TRBV3-1/TRBV3-2	NA	CASSQSGGGGTTEAFF	TGTGCCAGCAGCCAGAGCGGCGGGGGGGGGACCACTGAAGCTTTCTTT
TRBD1	TRBJ2-1	TRBV9	NA	CASSARDRGGNEQFF	TGTGCCAGCAGCGCCCGGGACAGGGGAGGCAATGAGCAGTTCTTC